Below are 10 T cell receptor beta chains sequenced from a single sample in a study of T cells in Graves' hyperthyroidism and ophthalmopathy. From RNA transcripts, TCR beta CDR3 regions were amplified. The HTBI primer set served for first-round RT-PCR of the TCR CDR3. TCRdb re-called the multiplex PCR reads through MiXCR, storing one row per CDR3 protein. The sample comprises approximately 420,000 distinct CDR3 sequences, roughly 13% of which are singletons, and 5% to 6.5% rests with the top ten. The specimen was blood. The source of these receptors is a woman aged 18-29 years with Graves' hyperthyroidism.

Concerning this clonotype itself: This may be a read error: a much more frequent sequence differs by one nucleotide. Because the CDR3 is missing its conserved closing phenylalanine or tryptophan, this is likely a read error. The V call is TRBV7-3, the J call TRBJ2-1, with 10 positions matching TRBD1. Unmatched junction bases numbered 1, after V lost 5 bases and J lost 0 bases. Germline CDR1 and CDR2: SGHTA and FQGTGA. The CDR3 extends over 15 amino acids. The CDR3 reads CASSRQGASYNEQFL. The CDR3 DNA is TGTGCCAGCAGCAGACAGGGGGCCTCCTACAATGAGCAGTTCCTC.

This clonotype has a count of ten or more. The rearrangement joins TRBV12-3 or TRBV12-4 to TRBJ1-1, with D unresolved. The V end was cut by 1 base, the J end by 3 bases, with 9 bases between. There are 14 residues in the CDR3. CDR3 loop: CASSLGAQDTEAFF. The CDR3 DNA is TGTGCCAGCAGTTTAGGGGCTCAGGACACTGAAGCTTTCTTT.

This clonotype has a count of ten or more. The chain has TRBV20-1 and TRBJ2-3, with 7 nucleotides matching TRBD2. CDR1 is DFQATT, CDR2 SNEGSKA, per germline (reference sequence). This CDR3 is 11 amino acids long. The V segment lost 2 bases and the J segment 13 bases; nucleotides outside the gene matches: 6. CDR3 sequence reads: CSARLTSKEYF. The CDR3 bases are TGCAGTGCTAGACTGACTAGCAAGGAGTATTTT.

Regarding this clonotype: A much larger clone lies one base from this, so it may be a read error. V and J are TRBV29-1 and TRBJ2-1; D gene ambiguous. The end of the DNA aligns better with TRBJ2-7, so the J call may be wrong. Germline CDR1 SQVTM, CDR2 ANQGSEA. CDR3 length: 12 residues. The CDR3 sequence is CSVRSSDNEQYF. In nucleotides, the CDR3 is TGCAGCGTTCGCAGTTCAGACAATGAGCAGTACTTC.

This clonotype came up many times. This chain links TRBV5-1 with TRBJ2-1, with 12 bases identical to TRBD2. Unmatched junction bases numbered 5, after V lost 4 bases and J lost 9 bases. Germline CDR1 is SGHRS and CDR2 is YFSETQ. This CDR3 region has 14 residues. CDR3 protein: CASSRLAGVSEQFF. CDR3 bases: TGCGCCAGCAGCAGACTAGCGGGAGTAAGTGAGCAGTTCTTC.

The rearrangement uses TRBV5-6 and TRBJ1-2, with unresolved D. The V and J ends lost 1 base and 1 base respectively, with 8 bases between them. The CDR3 is made up of 14 amino acids. Per the germline V gene, CDR1 is SGHDT and CDR2 is YYEEEE. CDR3 in amino acids: CASSLRGNNYGYTF. The CDR3 bases are TGTGCCAGCAGCTTGCGAGGGAATAACTATGGCTACACCTTC.

This clonotype was seen ten or more times. This chain connects TRBV7-2 to TRBJ2-7; D is undetermined. Trimming removed 5 bases at V and 2 bases at J, with 13 bases between. The CDR3 spans 14 residues. Per the germline V gene, CDR1 is SGHTA and CDR2 is FQGNSA. DNA for the CDR3: TGTGCCAGCAGCGGCAACAGTGTTGCCTACGAGCAGTACTTC. This sequence encodes CASSGNSVAYEQYF.

This clonotype was seen at least ten times. The chain uses TRBV28 and TRBJ1-2, with D possibly matching TRBD1 (6 bases). V lost 7 bases to trimming and J lost 7 bases, with 13 bases between them. Germline V gene sequence: CDR1 MDHEN, CDR2 SYDVKM. CDR3 length: 12 residues. CDR3: CASKSGVVGYTF. Here the CDR3 DNA reads TGTGCCAGCAAGTCAGGGGTGGTTGGCTACACCTTC.

The chain has TRBV29-1 and TRBJ1-2; D unresolved. The germline V gene has CDR1 SQVTM and CDR2 ANQGSEA. V was shortened by 4 bases and J by 4 bases, with 13 bases between the two germline ends. The CDR3 covers 13 residues. As DNA, the CDR3 is TGCAGCGTTGTGACCCCCGGGGTCTATGGCTACACCTTC. Translation: CSVVTPGVYGYTF.

This clonotype was counted many times. V usage is TRBV4-1 and J usage is TRBJ2-2; 8 bases line up with TRBD2. The V gene end was trimmed by 4 bases and the J gene end by 7 bases; junction bases not matched to a gene: 11. The germline gives CDR1 MGHRA, CDR2 YSYEKL. This CDR3 has 16 residues. The CDR3 region has the DNA TGCGCCAGCAGCCTTGGCAGGGGACTAGTAATCGGGGAGCTGTTTTTT. Translated, it gives CASSLGRGLVIGELFF.